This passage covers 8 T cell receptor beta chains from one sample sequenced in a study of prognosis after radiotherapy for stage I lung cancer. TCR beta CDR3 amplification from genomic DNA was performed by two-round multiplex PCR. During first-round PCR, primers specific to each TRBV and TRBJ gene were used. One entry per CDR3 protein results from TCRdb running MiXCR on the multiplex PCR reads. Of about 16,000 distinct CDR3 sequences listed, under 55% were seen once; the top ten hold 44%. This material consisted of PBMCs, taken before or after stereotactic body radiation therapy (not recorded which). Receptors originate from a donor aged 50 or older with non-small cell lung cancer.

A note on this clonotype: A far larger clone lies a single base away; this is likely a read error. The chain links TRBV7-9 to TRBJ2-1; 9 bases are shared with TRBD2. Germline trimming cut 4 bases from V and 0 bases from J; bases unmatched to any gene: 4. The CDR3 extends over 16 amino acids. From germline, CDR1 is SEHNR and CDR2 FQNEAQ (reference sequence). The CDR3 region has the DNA TGTGCCAGCAGCTCGCTAGCGGGAATCTCCTACAATGAGCAGTTCTTC. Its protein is CASSSLAGISYNEQFF.

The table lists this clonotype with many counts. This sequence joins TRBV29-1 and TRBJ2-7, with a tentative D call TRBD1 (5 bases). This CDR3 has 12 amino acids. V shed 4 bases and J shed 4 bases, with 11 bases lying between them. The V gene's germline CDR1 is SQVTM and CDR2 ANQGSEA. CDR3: CSVVQGPYEQYF. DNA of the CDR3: TGCAGCGTTGTCCAGGGTCCTTACGAGCAGTACTTC.

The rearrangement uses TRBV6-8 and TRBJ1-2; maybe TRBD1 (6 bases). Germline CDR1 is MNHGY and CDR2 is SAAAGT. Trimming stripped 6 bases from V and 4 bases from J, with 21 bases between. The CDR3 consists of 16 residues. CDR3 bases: TGTGCCAGCAGATTAGGGAACAGGGAGAAGGGCTATGGCTACACCTTC. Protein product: CASRLGNREKGYGYTF.

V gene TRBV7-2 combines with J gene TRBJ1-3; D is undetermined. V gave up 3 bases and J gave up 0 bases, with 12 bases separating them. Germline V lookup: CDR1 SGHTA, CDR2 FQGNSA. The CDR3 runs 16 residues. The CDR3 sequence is CASSFMNSLSGNTIYF. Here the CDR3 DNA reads TGTGCCAGCAGCTTCATGAACAGCCTCTCTGGAAACACCATATATTTT.

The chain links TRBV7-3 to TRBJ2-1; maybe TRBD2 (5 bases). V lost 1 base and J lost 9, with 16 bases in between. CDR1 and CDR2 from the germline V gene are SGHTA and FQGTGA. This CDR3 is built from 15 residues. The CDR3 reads CASSLKVGSGVEQFF. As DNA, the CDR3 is TGTGCCAGCAGCTTAAAGGTCGGGTCCGGGGTTGAGCAGTTCTTC. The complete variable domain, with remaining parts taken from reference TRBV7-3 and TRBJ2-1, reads GAGVSQTPSNKVTEKGKYVELRCDPISGHTALYWYRQSLGQGPEFLIYFQGTGAADDSGLPNDRFFAVRPEGSVSTLKIQRTERGDSAVYLCASSLKVGSGVEQFFGPGTRLTVL.

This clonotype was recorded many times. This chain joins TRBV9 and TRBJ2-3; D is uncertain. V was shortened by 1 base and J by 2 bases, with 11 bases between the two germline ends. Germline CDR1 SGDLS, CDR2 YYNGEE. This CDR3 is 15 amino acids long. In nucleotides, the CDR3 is TGTGCCAGCAGCGTACTAGATCAGCACACAGATACGCAGTATTTT. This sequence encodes CASSVLDQHTDTQYF.

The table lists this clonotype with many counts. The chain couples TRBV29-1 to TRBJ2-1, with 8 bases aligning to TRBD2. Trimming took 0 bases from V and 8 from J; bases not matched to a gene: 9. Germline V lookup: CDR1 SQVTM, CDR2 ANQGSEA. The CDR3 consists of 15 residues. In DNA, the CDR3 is TGCAGCGTTGAAGAGTCACTAGCGGCGTTCGATGAGCAGTTCTTC. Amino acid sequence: CSVEESLAAFDEQFF.

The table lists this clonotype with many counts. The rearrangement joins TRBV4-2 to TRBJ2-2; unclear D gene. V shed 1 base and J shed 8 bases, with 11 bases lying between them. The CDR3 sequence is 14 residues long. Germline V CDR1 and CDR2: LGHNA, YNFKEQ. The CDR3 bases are TGTGCCAGCAGCCAAGCGTCGGGCAGGGGGGAGCTGTTTTTT. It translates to CASSQASGRGELFF.